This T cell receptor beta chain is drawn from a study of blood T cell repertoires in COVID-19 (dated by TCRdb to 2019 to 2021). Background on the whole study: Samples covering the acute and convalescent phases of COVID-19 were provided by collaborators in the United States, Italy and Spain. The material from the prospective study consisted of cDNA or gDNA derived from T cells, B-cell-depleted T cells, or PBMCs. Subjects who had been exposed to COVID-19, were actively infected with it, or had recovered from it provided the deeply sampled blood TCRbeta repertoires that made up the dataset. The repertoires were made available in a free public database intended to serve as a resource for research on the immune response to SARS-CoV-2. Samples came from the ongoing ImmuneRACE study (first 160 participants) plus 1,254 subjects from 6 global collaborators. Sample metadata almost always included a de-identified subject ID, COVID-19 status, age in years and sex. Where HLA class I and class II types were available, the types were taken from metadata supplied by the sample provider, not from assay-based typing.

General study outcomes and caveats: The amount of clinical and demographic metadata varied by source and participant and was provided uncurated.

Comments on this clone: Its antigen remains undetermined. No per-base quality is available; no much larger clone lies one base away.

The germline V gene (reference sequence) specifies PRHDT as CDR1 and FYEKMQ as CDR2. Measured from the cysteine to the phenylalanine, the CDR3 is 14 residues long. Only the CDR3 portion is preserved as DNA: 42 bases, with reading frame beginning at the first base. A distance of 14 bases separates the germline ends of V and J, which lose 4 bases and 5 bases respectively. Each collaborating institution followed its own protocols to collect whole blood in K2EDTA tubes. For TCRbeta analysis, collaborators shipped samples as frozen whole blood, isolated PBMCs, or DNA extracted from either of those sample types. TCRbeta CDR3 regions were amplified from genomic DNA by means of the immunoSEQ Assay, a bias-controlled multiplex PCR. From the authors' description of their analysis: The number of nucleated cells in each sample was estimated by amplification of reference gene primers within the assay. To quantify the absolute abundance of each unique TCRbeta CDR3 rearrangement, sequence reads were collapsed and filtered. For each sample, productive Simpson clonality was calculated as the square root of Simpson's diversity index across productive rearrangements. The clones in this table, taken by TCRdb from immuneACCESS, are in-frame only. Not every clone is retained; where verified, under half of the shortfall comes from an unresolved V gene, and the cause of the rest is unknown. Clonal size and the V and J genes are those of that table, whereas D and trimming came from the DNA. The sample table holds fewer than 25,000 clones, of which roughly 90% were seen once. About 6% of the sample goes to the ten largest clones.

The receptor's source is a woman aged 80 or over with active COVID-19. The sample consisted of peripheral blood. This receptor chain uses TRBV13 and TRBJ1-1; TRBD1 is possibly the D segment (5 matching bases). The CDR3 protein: CASSSRGTWTEAFF. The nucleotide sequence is TGTGCCAGCAGCTCCCGCGGGACGTGGACTGAAGCTTTCTTT.